The rows below give T cell receptor beta chains drawn from one sample of a study of regulatory T cells in long-lasting Graves disease. A single record per CDR3 protein comes from TCRdb applying MiXCR to the multiplex PCR reads. The table includes around 300,000 distinct CDR3 sequences, 22% detected once. The sample in question was peripheral blood mononuclear cells (PBMCs), obtained when the disease was refractory, from a patient treated with antithyroid drugs. The receptors here all came from a female donor with Graves disease. CDR3s include the opening cysteine and the closing phenylalanine or tryptophan. The D gene is left open where the match is weak. Where a row states a size, it is once, few, many or the class of an expanded clone; other rows omit it.

TRBJ1-2,TRBD1,many,TRBV27,TGTGCCAGCAGTTTATCGGGGACAGGGACTTATGGCTACACCTTC,CASSLSGTGTYGYTF
TRBJ2-5,TRBD2,many,TRBV7-2,TGTGCCAGCAGCTTAAATAGCGGGACCCTAAAGACCCAGTACTTC,CASSLNSGTLKTQYF
TRBJ2-7,.,many,TRBV6-2/TRBV6-3,TGTGCCAGCAGGCGAACCGACAGTTTTCACGAGCAGTACTTC,CASRRTDSFHEQYF
TRBJ2-5,.,many,TRBV7-2,TGTGCCAGCAGCGCCGGGACCAAAGAGACCCAGTACTTC,CASSAGTKETQYF
TRBJ2-2,.,.,TRBV5-6,TGTGCCAGCAACAAACGCAGGGGGGCCGGACCCACCGGGGAGCTGTTTTTT,CASNKRRGAGPTGELFF
TRBJ2-1,TRBD2,many,TRBV3-1,TGTGCCAGCAGCCAAATTGATATTAGCGGGAACTACCGCTACAATGAGCAGTTCTTC,CASSQIDISGNYRYNEQFF
TRBJ1-2,.,few,TRBV30,TGTGCCTGGACTCCATCGGGGGCCTATGGCTACACCTTC,CAWTPSGAYGYTF
TRBJ1-4,.,.,TRBV10-3,TGTGCCATCAGTGCGGGTAAACAGGCAACTAATGAAAAACTGTTTTTT,CAISAGKQATNEKLFF
TRBJ1-2,TRBD1,.,TRBV28,TGTGCCAGCAGGCGGTGGACAGGATACGGCCGATATGGCTACACCTTC,CASRRWTGYGRYGYTF
TRBJ1-5,TRBD1,many,TRBV28,TGTGCCAGCAGTAACATACAGGGGCATCAGCCCCAGCATTTT,CASSNIQGHQPQHF
TRBJ1-5,.,many,TRBV27,TGTGCCAGCAGCCGGGGAAGCAATCAGCCCCAGCATTTT,CASSRGSNQPQHF
TRBJ1-6,.,few,TRBV6-2/TRBV6-3,TGTGCCAGCAGTTACCAGATTTCACCCCTCCACTTT,CASSYQISPLHF
TRBJ2-7,.,many,TRBV28,TGTGCCAGCAGTTTGGGGGGCATTCACTACGAGCAGTACTTC,CASSLGGIHYEQYF
TRBJ1-4,.,.,TRBV20-1,TGCAGTGCTATTAGGGGAAATGGGGAAAAACTGTTTTTT,CSAIRGNGEKLFF
TRBJ1-3,TRBD1,.,TRBV5-1,TGCGCCAGCAGCTCCGACAGGGGGAACACCATATATTTT,CASSSDRGNTIYF
TRBJ2-4,.,.,TRBV7-9,TGTGCCAGCAGCTCAGGGCCCTTCAAAAACATTCAGTACTTC,CASSSGPFKNIQYF
TRBJ2-5,TRBD1,few,TRBV29-1,TGCAGCGTTGTCCTCCAGAAGTCGGACAGGATGGCGACCCAGTACTTC,CSVVLQKSDRMATQYF
TRBJ2-7,TRBD1,few,TRBV6-2/TRBV6-3,TGTGCCAGCAGTTACTCGGGGACAGGACGCTACGAGCAGTACTTC,CASSYSGTGRYEQYF
TRBJ1-1,.,.,TRBV19,TGTGCCAGTAGTACACCGAAGGACGGGTTGAACACTGAAGCTTTCTTT,CASSTPKDGLNTEAFF